The 30 T cell receptor beta chains in this list originate from one sample, sequenced in a study of cytomegalovirus exposure and HLA in healthy donors. Some clones are missing from TCRdb's copy, which holds only in-frame ones; the method was immunoSEQ multiplex PCR. The table shows about 200,000 clones, with around 88% occurring only once. Sample: PBMCs. All receptors derive from a woman younger than 35 in good health and CMV-seronegative.

In its sample, this clone was seen once. The chain uses TRBV9 and TRBJ2-3, with a possible D match to TRBD1 (6 bases). The CDR3 totals 17 residues. Trimming took 0 bases from V and 2 from J, leaving 16 bases between them. Germline CDR1 is SGDLS and CDR2 is YYNGEE. The CDR3 sequence is CASSVAGSPGATDTQYF. Written as DNA, the CDR3 is TGTGCCAGCAGCGTAGCAGGGTCCCCAGGGGCCACAGATACGCAGTATTTT.

The chain recombines TRBV6-5 with TRBJ1-1; 7 nucleotides align to TRBD1. Per the germline V gene, CDR1 is MNHEY and CDR2 is SVGAGI. Germline trimming cut 8 bases from V and 1 base from J; bases unmatched to any gene: 4. The CDR3 has 13 amino acids. The CDR3, as DNA: TGTGCCAGCTCCGGACAGGCGAACACTGAAGCTTTCTTT. This gives the protein CASSGQANTEAFF.

V and J are TRBV10-3 and TRBJ1-1; no reliable D call. V was cut by 6 bases and J by 7 bases, with 15 bases left in between. Germline V gives CDR1 ENHRY, CDR2 SYGVKD. This CDR3 is built from 13 residues. The CDR3: CAISAVDSIEAFF. The CDR3 region has the DNA TGTGCCATCAGCGCGGTGGACTCGATTGAAGCTTTCTTT.

The chain uses TRBV4-1 and TRBJ2-1, with unresolved D. Germline CDR1 MGHRA, CDR2 YSYEKL. The CDR3 spans 13 residues. The germline V and J ends were trimmed by 2 bases and 1 base, with 3 bases remaining between them. The DNA of the CDR3 is TGCGCCAGCAGCCAATATTCCTACAATGAGCAGTTCTTC. This encodes CASSQYSYNEQFF.

This clone occurred a few times. V and J are TRBV6-5 and TRBJ2-7; weak D call: TRBD1 (5 bases). CDR3 size: 14 residues. V lost 6 bases and J lost 6, with 18 bases in between. CDR1 is MNHEY and CDR2 is SVGAGI in the germline V gene. The DNA of the CDR3 is TGTGCCAGCAGCCGGACAAGAACCAGTGTCGAGCAGTACTTC. Translating it yields CASSRTRTSVEQYF.

DNA of the CDR3: TGCGCCAGCAGCTTGGGGACAGGCATCGAAGAGACCCAGTACTTC. Translation: CASSLGTGIEETQYF. The chain carries TRBV5-1 and TRBJ2-5; 7 nucleotides align to TRBD1. The germline CDR1 and CDR2 sequences are SGHRS and YFSETQ. The V and J ends lost 0 bases and 3 bases, in that order; junction bases with no gene match: 5. The CDR3 spans 15 residues.

J is TRBJ2-7 and V is TRBV2; D may be TRBD1 (6 bases). Germline V lookup: CDR1 SNHLY, CDR2 FYNNEI. Trimming took off 5 bases at V and 0 bases at J, with 14 bases between the two ends. The CDR3 is 15 amino acids. DNA of the CDR3: TGTGCCAGCAGTAGCTCCCCGGACAGCTCCTACGAGCAGTACTTC. It codes for CASSSSPDSSYEQYF.

This chain joins TRBV6-1 and TRBJ2-7; no definite D call. Germline assignment: CDR1 MNHNS and CDR2 SASEGT. V was trimmed by 5 bases and J by 2 bases, leaving 4 bases between them. The CDR3 loop spans 11 amino acids. CDR3 sequence reads: CASSQTYEQYF. In nucleotides, the CDR3 is TGTGCCAGCAGTCAGACCTACGAGCAGTACTTC.

The count of this clone is one. The chain combines TRBV5-1 with TRBJ2-3, with 11 positions matching TRBD1. V trimming: 2 bases; J trimming: 0 bases; junction bases outside the gene matches: 14. Germline V gene lookup returns CDR1 SGHRS and CDR2 YFSETQ. This CDR3 contains 20 residues. This CDR3 is CASSFWTGGIGSSSTDTQYF. In DNA, the CDR3 is TGCGCCAGCAGCTTCTGGACAGGGGGCATCGGATCCTCTAGCACAGATACGCAGTATTTT.

The J gene is TRBJ2-7, the V gene TRBV28; 9 nucleotides agree with TRBD1. CDR1 MDHEN and CDR2 SYDVKM come from the germline V gene. The junction had 7 bases not matched to a gene; V was cut back by 6 bases and J by 1 base. CDR3 length equals 15 residues. The chain's CDR3 is CASRAPGTGSYEQYF. CDR3 sequence (DNA): TGTGCCAGCAGAGCCCCCGGGACAGGGTCCTACGAGCAGTACTTC.

DNA for the CDR3: TGTGCCAGTAGTATGCGGGAGGTCCCCTACGAGCAGTACTTC. This encodes CASSMREVPYEQYF. The rearrangement joins TRBV19 to TRBJ2-7; 8 nucleotides line up with TRBD2. The CDR3 is made up of 14 amino acids. V lost 3 bases to trimming and J lost 2 bases; unmatched junction nucleotides: 3. The germline V gene has CDR1 LNHDA and CDR2 SQIVND (reference sequence).

V and J are TRBV27 and TRBJ2-1; 7 nucleotides align to TRBD2. V lost 3 bases to trimming and J lost 9 bases; unmatched junction nucleotides: 11. Germline lookup yields CDR1 MNHEY and CDR2 SMNVEV (reference sequence). The CDR3 length is 15 residues. CDR3 loop: CASSLAPTSAVEQFF. The CDR3 DNA reads TGTGCCAGCAGTTTGGCCCCCACTAGCGCGGTTGAGCAGTTCTTC.

The gene calls are TRBV18 and TRBJ2-5; D not resolved. V shed 1 base and J shed 3 bases, with 9 bases lying between them. The CDR3 has 14 amino acids. The germline V gene encodes CDR1 KGHSH and CDR2 LQKENI. Written as DNA, the CDR3 is TGTGCCAGCTCACCACGTACTACCGAAGAGACCCAGTACTTC. Protein sequence: CASSPRTTEETQYF.

The CDR3 region is CASFRGEVESEQFF. The CDR3, as DNA: TGTGCCAGCTTTCGGGGGGAGGTGGAGTCCGAGCAGTTCTTC. The rearrangement links TRBV5-5 to TRBJ2-1; TRBD2 aligns across 7 bases. J gave up 10 bases and V 7 bases, and 14 bases lay outside the gene matches. The CDR3 loop spans 14 amino acids. Germline assignment: CDR1 SGHKS and CDR2 YYEKEE (reference sequence).

The chain joins TRBV4-3 to TRBJ2-7; 7 bases are shared with TRBD2. The CDR3 is made up of 13 amino acids. Losses at the gene ends were 6 bases for V and 1 base for J; bases not matched to a gene: 3. The germline gives CDR1 LGHNA, CDR2 YSLEER. The CDR3: CASSLAESYEQYF. The CDR3 DNA is TGCGCCAGCAGTCTAGCGGAGTCCTACGAGCAGTACTTC.

The chain couples TRBV5-1 to TRBJ2-3; 7 positions agree with TRBD1. Germline V gene lookup returns CDR1 SGHRS and CDR2 YFSETQ. V was clipped by 7 bases and J by 1 base; unmatched bases: 9. CDR3 size: 15 residues. The chain's CDR3 is CASAEQGWGTDTQYF. CDR3 in DNA: TGCGCCAGCGCCGAACAGGGGTGGGGCACAGATACGCAGTATTTT.

This clone showed up just once. The V and J genes are TRBV5-8 and TRBJ1-5; the match to TRBD1 covers 7 bases. This CDR3 has 18 amino acids. Germline V gives CDR1 SGHTS, CDR2 YDEGEE. The V gene end was trimmed by 4 bases and the J gene end by 3 bases; junction bases not matched to a gene: 16. The CDR3: CASSLRQGRRYANQPQHF. CDR3 coding DNA: TGTGCCAGCAGCCTTCGACAGGGTCGGCGGTATGCCAATCAGCCCCAGCATTTT.

This rearrangement joins TRBV28 to TRBJ2-5; 11 positions agree with TRBD2. The length of the CDR3 is 17 residues. V gave up 6 bases and J gave up 2 bases; unmatched junction bases: 11. Per germline, CDR1 MDHEN and CDR2 SYDVKM. In nucleotides, the CDR3 is TGTGCCAGCAGGACCGCCGGGACTAGCGGTTTACAAGAGACCCAGTACTTC. This codes for CASRTAGTSGLQETQYF. Filled out from reference TRBV28 and TRBJ2-5, the complete variable domain reads DVKVTQSSRYLVKRTGEKVFLECVQDMDHENMFWYRQDPGLGLRLIYFSYDVKMKEKGDIPEGYSVSREKKERFSLILESASTNQTSMYLCASRTAGTSGLQETQYFGPGTRLLVL.

The chain links TRBV4-3 to TRBJ2-5; weak D call: TRBD2 (5 bases). The CDR3 has 14 residues. The germline CDR1 and CDR2 sequences are LGHNA and YSLEER. The V end lost 0 bases, the J end lost 5 bases, and 10 bases lay between the germline ends. Here the CDR3 reads CASSQEPGRETQYF. The CDR3 DNA sequence: TGCGCCAGCAGCCAAGAGCCGGGAAGGGAGACCCAGTACTTC.

The gene calls are TRBV19 and TRBJ2-6, with D perhaps matching TRBD1 (6 bases). The V gene lost 9 bases and the J gene lost 2 bases, with 14 bases spanning the gap. The CDR3 sequence is 15 residues long. Germline CDR1 is LNHDA and CDR2 is SQIVND (reference sequence). The CDR3 nucleotides are TGTGCCAGCGCGAGGGGGATTACTGGGGCCAACGTCCTGACTTTC. Amino acids: CASARGITGANVLTF.

The gene calls are TRBV7-9 and TRBJ1-2; D gene unclear. Germline loops: CDR1 SEHNR, CDR2 FQNEAQ (reference sequence). V was clipped by 5 bases and J by 6 bases, with 28 bases between them. The length of the CDR3 is 18 residues. CDR3 nucleotide sequence: TGTGCCAGCAGCCATCCGCCTGGAAGCCTACTAGGGATGGATGGCTACACCTTC. Its translation: CASSHPPGSLLGMDGYTF.

This chain uses TRBV9 with TRBJ1-3; a weak D match, TRBD1 (6 bases). V lost 0 bases to trimming and J lost 14 bases, with 15 bases between them. This CDR3 is built from 13 residues. CDR1 is SGDLS and CDR2 is YYNGEE in the germline V gene. In DNA form, the CDR3 reads TGTGCCAGCAGCGTAGCTACGGACAGTCCCGTATATTTT. Its protein product is CASSVATDSPVYF.

This clone was counted between two and nine times. The rearrangement joins TRBV5-6 to TRBJ2-7, with a tentative D call TRBD2 (5 bases). Germline V gives CDR1 SGHDT, CDR2 YYEEEE. This CDR3 has 11 residues. V lost 5 bases, J lost 6 bases, and 9 bases lay in between. CDR3 loop: CASSQRVEQYF. The CDR3 region has the DNA TGTGCCAGCAGTCAGAGGGTCGAGCAGTACTTC.

The rearrangement joins TRBV2 to TRBJ2-5; 10 bases align to TRBD2. Germline trimming cut 4 bases from V and 7 bases from J; bases unmatched to any gene: 6. The CDR3 runs to 14 residues. CDR1 and CDR2 from the germline V gene are SNHLY and FYNNEI. This CDR3 is CASSGLAGGGTQYF. The CDR3 DNA reads as TGTGCCAGCAGTGGACTAGCGGGTGGAGGGACCCAGTACTTC. The whole variable domain, filled in from reference TRBV2 and TRBJ2-5, reads EPEVTQTPSHQVTQMGQEVILRCVPISNHLYFYWYRQILGQKVEFLVSFYNNEISEKSEIFDDQFSVERPDGSNFTLKIRSTKLEDSAMYFCASSGLAGGGTQYFGPGTRLLVL.

This clone has only one observation. The V call is TRBV6-6, the J call TRBJ2-5; 14 bases agree with TRBD2. The CDR3 extends over 16 amino acids. Unmatched junction bases numbered 6, after V lost 5 bases and J lost 4 bases. Per germline, CDR1 MNHNY and CDR2 SVGAGI (reference sequence). The CDR3 loop is CASSRLAGGPGETQYF. CDR3 coding DNA: TGTGCCAGCAGTCGACTAGCGGGAGGGCCGGGAGAGACCCAGTACTTC.

The gene calls are TRBV2 and TRBJ2-7, with D perhaps TRBD1 (6 bases). The CDR3 loop spans 14 amino acids. The V gene's germline CDR1 is SNHLY and CDR2 FYNNEI. Trimming left V 7 bases short and J 6 bases short, with 19 bases between. CDR3 in amino acids: CASMATRGLGEQYF. DNA of the CDR3: TGTGCCAGCATGGCGACCAGGGGATTGGGCGAGCAGTACTTC.

V is TRBV27 and J is TRBJ2-7, with 10 nucleotides matching TRBD2. Looked up from germline, CDR1 is MNHEY and CDR2 is SMNVEV (reference sequence). CDR3 length equals 13 residues. The V segment lost 5 bases and the J segment 8 bases; nucleotides outside the gene matches: 6. The CDR3 region is CASSEREGQKQYF. The CDR3 region has the DNA TGTGCCAGCAGTGAGCGGGAGGGCCAGAAGCAGTACTTC.

This clone was observed a few times. This chain links TRBV4-1 with TRBJ1-2; D unresolved. The CDR3 is 16 amino acids. V lost 0 bases and J lost 4, with 15 bases in between. The V gene's germline CDR1 is MGHRA and CDR2 YSYEKL. Here the CDR3 reads CASSQDPRVWGYGYTF. Here the CDR3 DNA reads TGCGCCAGCAGCCAAGATCCGAGGGTTTGGGGCTATGGCTACACCTTC.

The gene calls are TRBV7-9 and TRBJ2-2; no definite D call. Germline V CDR1 and CDR2: SEHNR, FQNEAQ (reference sequence). Trimming took off 3 bases at V and 6 bases at J, with 5 bases between the two ends. There are 12 residues in the CDR3. CDR3 amino acids: CASSFNSGELFF. CDR3 DNA sequence: TGTGCCAGCAGCTTCAATTCCGGGGAGCTGTTTTTT.

At least ten counts were recorded for this clone. The chain joins TRBV4-3 to TRBJ2-6; TRBD1 might be the D (6 bases). Germline values: CDR1 LGHNA, CDR2 YSLEER. This CDR3 is built from 16 residues. Deletions cut 1 base from V and 1 base from J, with 8 bases between. Here the CDR3 DNA reads TGCGCCAGCAGCCAAGTAAGGGGGTCTGGGGCCAACGTCCTGACTTTC. Translating gives CASSQVRGSGANVLTF.